This TCR beta chain was found in a study of OX40 agonist ivuxolimab in advanced cancers. General observations from the study: Relative to CD4+, CD8+ T cells held more expanded clones on average.

A remark on this clone: The antigen remains undetermined.

Here immunoSEQ multiplex PCR was the method, and the copy in TCRdb shows in-frame clones only, minus some. This table has some 51,000 clones, around 77% appearing once. This CDR3 contains 13 residues. The germline V gene has CDR1 SNHLY and CDR2 FYNNEI. V was trimmed by 5 bases and J by 6 bases, leaving 13 bases between them. The sequence came from an adult with an advanced solid tumor such as melanoma, head and neck, liver or kidney cancer. This chain links TRBV2 with TRBJ1-1; no clear D. Sequencing used CD4+ or CD8+ T cells sorted from blood, obtained in a trial of the OX40 agonist ivuxolimab. CDR3 sequence: CASSIVRSPEAFF. The CDR3 DNA reads as TGTGCCAGCAGTATAGTTCGGTCGCCTGAAGCTTTCTTT.